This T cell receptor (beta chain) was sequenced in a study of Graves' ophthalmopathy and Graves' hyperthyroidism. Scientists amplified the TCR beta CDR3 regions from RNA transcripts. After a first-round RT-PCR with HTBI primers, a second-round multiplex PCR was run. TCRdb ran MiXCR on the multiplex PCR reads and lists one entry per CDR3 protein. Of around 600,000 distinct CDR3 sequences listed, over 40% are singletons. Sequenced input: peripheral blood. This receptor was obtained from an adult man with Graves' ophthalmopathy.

The CDR3 region is CASSQGTGSNSPLHF. The CDR3 DNA follows: TGTGCCAGCAGTCAGGGAACAGGATCAAATTCACCCCTCCACTTT. This chain joins TRBV2 and TRBJ1-6; perhaps TRBD1 as D (5 bases). The CDR3 runs to 15 residues. Per germline, CDR1 SNHLY and CDR2 FYNNEI. V gave up 5 bases and J gave up 7 bases, with 15 bases separating them. The full variable domain, completed using reference TRBV2 and TRBJ1-6, is EPEVTQTPSHQVTQMGQEVILRCVPISNHLYFYWYRQILGQKVEFLVSFYNNEISEKSEIFDDQFSVERPDGSNFTLKIRSTKLEDSAMYFCASSQGTGSNSPLHFGNGTRLTVT.